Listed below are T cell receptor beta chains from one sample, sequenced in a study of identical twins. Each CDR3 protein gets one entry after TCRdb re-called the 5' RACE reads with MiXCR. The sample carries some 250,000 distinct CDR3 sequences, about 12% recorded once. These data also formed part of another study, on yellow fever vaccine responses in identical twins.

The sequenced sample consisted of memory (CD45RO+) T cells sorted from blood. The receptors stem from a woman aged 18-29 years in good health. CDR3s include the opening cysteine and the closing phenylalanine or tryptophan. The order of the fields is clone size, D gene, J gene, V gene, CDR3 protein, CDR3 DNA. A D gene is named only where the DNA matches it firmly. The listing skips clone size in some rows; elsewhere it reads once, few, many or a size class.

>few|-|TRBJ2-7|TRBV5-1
CASSPKAGEQYF
TGCGCCAGCAGCCCAAAAGCCGGCGAGCAGTACTTC
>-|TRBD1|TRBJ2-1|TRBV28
CASTPGTGRNEQFF
TGTGCCAGCACCCCCGGGACAGGGAGGAATGAGCAGTTCTTC
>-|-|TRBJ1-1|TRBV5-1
CASSQDTNTEAFF
TGCGCCAGCAGCCAGGACACAAACACTGAAGCTTTCTTT
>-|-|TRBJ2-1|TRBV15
CATSRETYEQFF
TGTGCCACCAGCAGAGAAACATATGAGCAGTTCTTC
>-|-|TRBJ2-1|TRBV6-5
CASSYEGSLNEQFF
TGTGCCAGCAGTTACGAGGGATCTTTGAATGAGCAGTTCTTC
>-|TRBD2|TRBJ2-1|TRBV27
CASSKSSGRWDEQFF
TGTGCCAGCAGCAAATCTAGCGGGAGGTGGGATGAGCAGTTCTTC
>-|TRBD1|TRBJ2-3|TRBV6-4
CASKPGTGPTDTQYF
TGTGCCAGCAAACCCGGGACAGGGCCCACAGATACGCAGTATTTT
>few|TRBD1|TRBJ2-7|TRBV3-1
CASSQVTGFYEQYF
TGTGCCAGCAGCCAAGTGACAGGGTTCTACGAGCAGTACTTC
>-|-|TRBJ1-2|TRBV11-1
CASSRGTFYGYTF
TGTGCCAGCAGCCGCGGCACCTTTTATGGCTACACCTTC
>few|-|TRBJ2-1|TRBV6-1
CASTRGGLTYNEQFF
TGTGCCAGCACCAGAGGGGGACTAACCTACAATGAGCAGTTCTTC
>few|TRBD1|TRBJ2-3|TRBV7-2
CASSSRQGARTDTQYF
TGTGCCAGCAGCTCCCGACAGGGGGCACGCACAGATACGCAGTATTTT
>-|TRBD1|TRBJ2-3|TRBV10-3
CATGQGAGTDTQYF
TGTGCCACTGGACAGGGGGCCGGCACAGATACGCAGTATTTT
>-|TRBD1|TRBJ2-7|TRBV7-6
CASSLAQGASYEQYF
TGTGCCAGCAGCTTAGCACAGGGGGCATCCTACGAGCAGTACTTC
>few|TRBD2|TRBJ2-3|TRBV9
CASSVVSGGADTQYF
TGTGCCAGCAGCGTAGTTAGCGGGGGGGCGGATACGCAGTATTTT
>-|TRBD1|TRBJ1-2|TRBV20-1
CSATGQNYGYTF
TGCAGTGCTACGGGACAGAACTATGGCTACACCTTC
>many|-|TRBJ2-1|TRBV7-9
CASSYAPLNEQFF
TGTGCCAGCAGCTACGCCCCCCTAAATGAGCAGTTCTTC
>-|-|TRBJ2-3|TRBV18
CASSPLSAGDTQYF
TGTGCCAGCTCACCATTGAGCGCCGGAGATACGCAGTATTTT
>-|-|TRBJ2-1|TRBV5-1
CASSLTNSPYNEQFF
TGCGCCAGCAGCTTGACAAACAGTCCCTACAATGAGCAGTTCTTC
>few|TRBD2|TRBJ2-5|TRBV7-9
CASSLPTSGQETQYF
TGTGCCAGCAGCTTACCTACTAGCGGACAAGAGACCCAGTACTTC
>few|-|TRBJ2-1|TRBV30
CAWSRPHGRFF
TGTGCCTGGAGTCGTCCTCACGGGCGGTTCTTC
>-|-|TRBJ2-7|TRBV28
CASSLPGLMYEQYF
TGTGCCAGCAGTTTACCGGGACTGATGTACGAGCAGTACTTC
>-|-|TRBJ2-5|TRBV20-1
CSAREGRPVWQETQYF
TGCAGTGCAAGAGAGGGGCGCCCCGTTTGGCAAGAGACCCAGTACTTC
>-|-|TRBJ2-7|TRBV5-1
CASSSPVGGPLYEQYF
TGCGCCAGCAGTTCTCCCGTCGGGGGCCCCCTCTACGAGCAGTACTTC
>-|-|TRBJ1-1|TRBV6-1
CASSERAGVNTEAFF
TGTGCCAGCAGTGAACGCGCAGGGGTGAACACTGAAGCTTTCTTT
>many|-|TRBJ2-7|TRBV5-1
CASSLGPEQYF
TGCGCCAGCAGCTTGGGGCCAGAGCAGTACTTC
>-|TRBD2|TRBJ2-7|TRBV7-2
CASSFSLAGPTYEQYF
TGTGCCAGCAGCTTCTCTCTAGCGGGGCCCACCTACGAGCAGTACTTC
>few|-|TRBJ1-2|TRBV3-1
CASFSNKWYGYTF
TGTGCCAGCTTCTCAAACAAGTGGTATGGCTACACCTTC
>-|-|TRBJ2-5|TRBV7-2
CASSSRGGGSQTQYF
TGTGCCAGCAGCTCTAGGGGGGGGGGCTCCCAGACCCAGTACTTC
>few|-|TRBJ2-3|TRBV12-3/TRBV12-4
CASSFYDPVSTDTQYF
TGTGCCAGCAGTTTCTACGACCCAGTGAGCACAGATACGCAGTATTTT
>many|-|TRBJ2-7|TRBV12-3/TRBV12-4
CASRTGGEQYF
TGTGCCAGCAGGACCGGCGGCGAGCAGTACTTC
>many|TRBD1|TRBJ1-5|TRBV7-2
CASSTGDASNQPQHF
TGTGCCAGCAGTACAGGGGACGCCAGCAATCAGCCCCAGCATTTT
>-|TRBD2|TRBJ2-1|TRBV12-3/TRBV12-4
CASSPTPTSGVNNEQFF
TGTGCCAGCAGTCCCACCCCGACTAGCGGGGTAAACAATGAGCAGTTCTTC
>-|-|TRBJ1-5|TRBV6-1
CASSDGGHQPQHF
TGTGCCAGCAGTGACGGGGGGCATCAGCCCCAGCATTTT
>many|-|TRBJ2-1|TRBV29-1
CSVARNEQFF
TGCAGCGTTGCGAGAAATGAGCAGTTCTTC
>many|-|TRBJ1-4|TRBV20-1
CSASQGPAGGKLFF
TGCAGTGCTAGCCAGGGGCCGGCGGGGGGAAAACTGTTTTTT
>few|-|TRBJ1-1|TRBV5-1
CASSLGGSSMNTEAFF
TGCGCCAGCAGCCTCGGGGGGTCCTCTATGAACACTGAAGCTTTCTTT
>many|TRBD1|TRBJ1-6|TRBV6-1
CASRQRQGSNSPLHF
TGTGCCAGCAGGCAAAGACAGGGAAGTAATTCACCCCTCCACTTT
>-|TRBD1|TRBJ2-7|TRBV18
CASSPQGAPGYEQYF
TGTGCCAGCTCACCTCAGGGGGCGCCCGGGTACGAGCAGTACTTC
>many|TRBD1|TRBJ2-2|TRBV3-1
CASSQGQGVYTGELFF
TGTGCCAGCAGCCAAGGCCAGGGGGTATACACCGGGGAGCTGTTTTTT
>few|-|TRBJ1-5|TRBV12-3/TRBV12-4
CASSFSGRKSNQPQHF
TGTGCCAGCAGTTTCTCGGGACGGAAAAGCAATCAGCCCCAGCATTTT
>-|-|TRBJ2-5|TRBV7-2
CASSLARLDRIQETQYF
TGTGCCAGCAGCTTAGCGAGGCTAGATCGGATTCAAGAGACCCAGTACTTC
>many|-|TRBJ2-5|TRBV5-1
CASSLIQNNFQETQYF
TGCGCCAGCAGCTTAATACAGAACAATTTCCAAGAGACCCAGTACTTC
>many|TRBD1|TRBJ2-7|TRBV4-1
CASSQGPGQGAREQYF
TGCGCCAGCAGCCAAGGACCGGGACAGGGGGCAAGGGAGCAGTACTTC
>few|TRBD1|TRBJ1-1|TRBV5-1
CASSVSGGRTEAFF
TGCGCCAGCAGCGTTTCAGGGGGCAGGACTGAAGCTTTCTTT
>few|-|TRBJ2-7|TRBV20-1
CSARTIGNDPYEQYF
TGCAGTGCCCGGACCATCGGAAACGATCCTTACGAGCAGTACTTC
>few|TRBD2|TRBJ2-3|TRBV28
CASSRTSGGYLDTQYF
TGTGCCAGCAGCAGAACTAGCGGGGGTTACCTAGATACGCAGTATTTT
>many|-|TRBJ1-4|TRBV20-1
CSANSQGTTNEKLFF
TGCAGTGCTAACTCGCAGGGGACAACTAATGAAAAACTGTTTTTT
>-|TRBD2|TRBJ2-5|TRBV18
CASSAGLAGGPLQETQYF
TGTGCCAGCTCAGCCGGACTAGCGGGAGGACCGTTACAAGAGACCCAGTACTTC
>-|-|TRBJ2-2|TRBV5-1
CASSLAPPAQTGELFF
TGCGCCAGCAGCTTGGCCCCCCCCGCCCAGACCGGGGAGCTGTTTTTT
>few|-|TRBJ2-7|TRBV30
CAWSTARDSYEQYF
TGTGCCTGGAGTACTGCCCGGGACTCCTACGAGCAGTACTTC
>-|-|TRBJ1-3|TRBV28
CASIAAVTSGNTIYF
TGTGCCAGCATCGCCGCGGTCACCTCTGGAAACACCATATATTTT
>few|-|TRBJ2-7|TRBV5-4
CASSFSTAYEQYF
TGTGCCAGCAGCTTTTCGACAGCCTACGAGCAGTACTTC
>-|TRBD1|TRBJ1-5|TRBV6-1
CASSTTTGAGNQPQHF
TGTGCCAGCAGCACAACTACAGGGGCAGGCAATCAGCCCCAGCATTTT
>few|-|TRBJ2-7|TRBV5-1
CAIQTGTEVNERPYEQYF
TGCGCCATTCAGACCGGGACGGAGGTCAATGAGAGGCCTTACGAGCAGTACTTC
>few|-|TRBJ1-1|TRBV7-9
CATSERNTEAFF
TGTGCCACCTCGGAAAGAAACACTGAAGCTTTCTTT